This note documents a single T cell receptor (beta chain) sequence. Method: immunoSEQ multiplex PCR; TCRdb's copy keeps in-frame clones and lacks some. The table lists about 300,000 clones, 89% of them singletons. This sample stems from a study of blood T cell repertoires in COVID-19. Study in general: PBMCs, B-cell-depleted T cells, or T cells were the source of the cDNA or gDNA that made up the material.

Germline assignment: CDR1 SGHRS and CDR2 YFSETQ. V was cut by 1 base and J by 0 bases, with 9 bases left in between. This CDR3 comprises 15 residues. The chain joins TRBV5-1 to TRBJ2-3; D is unresolved. This TCR was recovered from a man aged 60 to 69 who had recovered from COVID-19. The specimen sequenced was PBMCs or T cells enriched from blood (not recorded which). CDR3 region: CASSLQVTSTDTQYF. CDR3 bases: TGCGCCAGCAGCTTGCAGGTTACTAGCACAGATACGCAGTATTTT.